These 12 T cell receptor beta chains came from one sample sequenced in a study of blood T cells in healthy people across ages. Together with a sample-barcoded 5' primer, a J-beta primer mix was included in a second PCR lasting roughly 6 to 12 cycles. TCRdb recomputed calls from the 5' RACE reads with MiXCR, one row per CDR3 protein. This sample has more than 900,000 distinct CDR3 sequences, with 25% to 35% found just once. Separately, the same data were catalogued under a study of T cells of mothers and their children.

Sequenced material: blood. Every receptor here comes from a woman aged 40 to 49 in good health.

The chain links TRBV5-1 to TRBJ2-2, with TRBD1 identical over 7 bases. The length of the CDR3 is 15 residues. Germline V CDR1 and CDR2: SGHRS, YFSETQ. V lost 0 bases, J lost 5 bases, and 4 bases stayed unmatched. The CDR3 here is CASSLDRGLTGELFF. The CDR3, as DNA: TGCGCCAGCAGCTTGGACAGGGGTTTAACCGGGGAGCTGTTTTTT.

The chain carries TRBV18 and TRBJ2-7; no reliable D call. Germline V gives CDR1 KGHSH, CDR2 LQKENI. The CDR3 contains 14 residues. The germline V and J ends were trimmed by 0 bases and 2 bases, with 8 bases remaining between them. The DNA for the CDR3 is TGTGCCAGCTCACCACCGCTCTCCCCCTACGAGCAGTACTTC. This codes for CASSPPLSPYEQYF.

This clonotype has just a few counts. The chain couples TRBV9 to TRBJ2-7; weak D call: TRBD1 (6 bases). The germline CDR1 and CDR2 sequences are SGDLS and YYNGEE. The CDR3 is 13 amino acids. Trimming took 3 bases from V and 3 from J, leaving 10 bases between them. For the CDR3, the DNA is TGTGCCAGCAGCGATCTACAGGGCTACGAGCAGTACTTC. Its translation: CASSDLQGYEQYF.

This rearrangement joins TRBV20-1 to TRBJ2-1, with a tentative D call TRBD2 (6 bases). Between the trimmed V and J ends, which lost 0 bases and 0 bases, there was a span of 15 bases. The CDR3 spans 17 residues. In germline, CDR1 is DFQATT, CDR2 SNEGSKA (reference sequence). This CDR3 is CSARDGASASSYNEQFF. The CDR3 DNA is TGCAGTGCTAGAGATGGTGCTAGCGCGAGCTCCTACAATGAGCAGTTCTTC.

A few counts support this clonotype. V usage is TRBV24-1 and J usage is TRBJ2-5; D gene ambiguous. Germline CDR1 and CDR2: KGHDR and SFDVKD. The CDR3 extends over 15 amino acids. Trimming removed 3 bases at V and 6 bases at J, with 16 bases between. In DNA form, the CDR3 reads TGTGCCACCAGTGATCCAAGGACCCGGCAGAAGACCCAGTACTTC. Its protein is CATSDPRTRQKTQYF.

The chain combines TRBV20-1 with TRBJ2-1, with a possible D match to TRBD1 (5 bases). The J call may be wrong; the DNA end is better matched by TRBJ2-7. Germline assignment: CDR1 DFQATT and CDR2 SNEGSKA (reference sequence). The CDR3 is made up of 11 amino acids. For the CDR3, the DNA is TGCAGTGCTGGCAGGGCAAATGAGCAGTACTTC. Protein: CSAGRANEQYF.

This clonotype was detected only a few times. The gene calls are TRBV7-9 and TRBJ1-2; D is uncertain. The V gene lost 5 bases and the J gene lost 8 bases, with 9 bases spanning the gap. Germline CDR1 is SEHNR and CDR2 is FQNEAQ (reference sequence). The CDR3 loop spans 11 amino acids. Here the CDR3 DNA reads TGTGCCAGCAGCACCTCGGGAGGCTACACCTTC. The encoded protein is CASSTSGGYTF.

This clonotype was counted at least ten times. V and J are TRBV27 and TRBJ1-5; 10 nucleotides match TRBD1. The V gene's germline CDR1 is MNHEY and CDR2 SMNVEV (reference sequence). V trimming: 5 bases; J trimming: 2 bases; junction bases outside the gene matches: 12. The CDR3 sequence is 18 residues long. The DNA for the CDR3 is TGTGCCAGCAGTAGGGGAACTCGACAGGGGGCGGGCAATCAGCCCCAGCATTTT. This sequence encodes CASSRGTRQGAGNQPQHF.

This clonotype has only a few counts. The chain uses TRBV20-1 and TRBJ1-2; D uncertain. The CDR3 consists of 13 residues. Germline CDR1 reads DFQATT; CDR2 reads SNEGSKA (reference sequence). V lost 1 base to trimming and J lost 3 bases, with 9 bases between them. The CDR3 here is CSARGDWDYGYTF. The CDR3 nucleotides read TGCAGTGCTAGAGGTGACTGGGACTATGGCTACACCTTC.

The CDR3 coding sequence is TGTGCCAGCTCACTGTCGCAAGTGATAGGGGTCCAAGAGACCCAGTACTTC. Translating gives CASSLSQVIGVQETQYF. This chain links TRBV18 with TRBJ2-5; D is perhaps TRBD1 (5 bases). CDR3 length: 17 amino acids. Germline loops: CDR1 KGHSH, CDR2 LQKENI. V lost 4 bases and J lost 1, with 19 bases in between.

Concerning this clonotype itself: A read error may explain this, as a much larger clone is one base away. The V gene is TRBV4-1, the J gene TRBJ1-2; perhaps TRBD1 as D (5 bases). CDR1 is MGHRA, CDR2 YSYEKL, per germline. The V gene lost 0 bases and the J gene lost 7 bases, with 18 bases spanning the gap. The CDR3 has 16 amino acids. CDR3 sequence: CASSQDWRGTRAGYTF. CDR3 bases: TGCGCCAGCAGCCAAGATTGGCGAGGGACGAGGGCTGGCTACACCTTC.

The chain recombines TRBV20-1 with TRBJ2-1; a possible D gene is TRBD2 (6 bases). The J call is doubtful: the DNA matches TRBJ2-7 better. The CDR3 runs 16 residues. CDR1 is DFQATT and CDR2 is SNEGSKA in the germline V gene (reference sequence). The CDR3 protein is CSGRGSGLSSYNEQYF. The CDR3 nucleotides read TGCAGTGGGAGAGGCAGCGGGTTGAGCTCCTACAATGAGCAGTACTTC.